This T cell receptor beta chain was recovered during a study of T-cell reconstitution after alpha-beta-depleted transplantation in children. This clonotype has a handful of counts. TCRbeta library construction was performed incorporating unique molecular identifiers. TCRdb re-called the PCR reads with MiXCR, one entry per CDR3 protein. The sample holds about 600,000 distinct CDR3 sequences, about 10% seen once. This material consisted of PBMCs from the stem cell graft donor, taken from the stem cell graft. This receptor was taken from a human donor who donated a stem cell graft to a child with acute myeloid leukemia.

The CDR3 spells CSVPPGASSFSYNEQFF. The CDR3, as DNA: TGCAGCGTCCCCCCTGGGGCGTCCTCATTCTCCTACAATGAGCAGTTCTTC. The genes are TRBV29-1 and TRBJ2-1; D is perhaps TRBD1 (5 bases). Looked up from germline, CDR1 is SQVTM and CDR2 is ANQGSEA. The CDR3 is made up of 17 amino acids. Deletions cut 6 bases from V and 0 bases from J, with 21 bases between.